Listed here are 27 T cell receptor beta chains from one sample, sequenced in a study of shared clonotypes between healthy human individuals. Naive-designated CD8 cells lacked CD45RO, were positively enriched for CCR7, and omitted terminally differentiated effector memory CD45RA+ cells. The method was immunoSEQ multiplex PCR; TCRdb's version includes in-frame clones alone and lacks a portion of them. Of about 580,000 clones listed, about 98% were seen once; the top ten hold less than 0.35%. Sequenced: naive CD8+ T cells sorted from blood. The receptors were gathered from a man in his thirties or forties in good health.

The chain carries TRBV6-5 and TRBJ2-7; a weak D match, TRBD1 (6 bases). Germline V gene lookup returns CDR1 MNHEY and CDR2 SVGAGI. V was cut by 9 bases and J by 2 bases, with 14 bases left in between. This CDR3 comprises 13 residues. CDR3 coding DNA: TGTGCCAGTCACCAGGGGCAAACCTACGAGCAGTACTTC. It is translated as CASHQGQTYEQYF.

The J gene is TRBJ2-1, the V gene TRBV29-1, with TRBD2 matching 10 bases. The germline gives CDR1 SQVTM, CDR2 ANQGSEA. The J segment lost 6 bases and the V segment lost 7 bases, leaving 6 bases of the junction unmatched. CDR3 size: 13 residues. The CDR3 DNA is TGCAGCGCTTGGACTAGCGGAAGCAATGAGCAGTTCTTC. This gives the protein CSAWTSGSNEQFF.

The genes are TRBV7-2 and TRBJ2-1; 8 positions agree with TRBD2. Germline-derived CDR1 and CDR2 are SGHTA and FQGNSA. The V segment lost 1 base and the J segment 3 bases; nucleotides outside the gene matches: 5. The CDR3 runs to 16 residues. CDR3 sequence (DNA): TGTGCCAGCAGCTTAGACGGGAGGGAAAGCTACAATGAGCAGTTCTTC. Its translation is CASSLDGRESYNEQFF. Full variable domain (remainder filled in from reference TRBV7-2 and TRBJ2-1): GAGVSQSPSNKVTEKGKDVELRCDPISGHTALYWYRQSLGQGLEFLIYFQGNSAPDKSGLPSDRFSAERTGGSVSTLTIQRTQQEDSAVYLCASSLDGRESYNEQFFGPGTRLTVL.

This chain uses TRBV4-1 with TRBJ2-1; D gene unclear. Trimming took 2 bases from V and 4 from J, leaving 3 bases between them. CDR1 MGHRA and CDR2 YSYEKL come from the germline V gene. CDR3 length: 12 amino acids. This CDR3 reads CASSQSYNEQFF. The DNA for the CDR3 is TGCGCCAGCAGCCAATCTTACAATGAGCAGTTCTTC.

Regarding this clone: Distinct nucleotide sequences in the sample also encode this CDR3. This sequence joins TRBV2 and TRBJ2-1; 8 positions match TRBD2. CDR1 is SNHLY, CDR2 FYNNEI, per germline. V lost 3 bases and J lost 3; bases outside the gene matches: 4. The CDR3 spans 15 residues. The CDR3 protein is CASSESGGLYNEQFF. CDR3 DNA: TGTGCCAGCAGTGAGTCGGGAGGGCTCTACAATGAGCAGTTCTTC.

This clone occurred once. The V call is TRBV7-8, the J call TRBJ2-3; no reliable D call. Trimming removed 4 bases from V and 2 bases from J, with 10 bases in between. This CDR3 spans 14 amino acids. From germline, CDR1 is SGHVS and CDR2 FQNEAQ. The CDR3 here is CASSYKAYTDTQYF. CDR3 coding DNA: TGTGCCAGCAGCTATAAAGCCTACACAGATACGCAGTATTTT.

V usage is TRBV6-1 and J usage is TRBJ2-7; D ambiguous. V lost 3 bases and J lost 0, with 12 bases in between. The CDR3 consists of 15 residues. The germline gives CDR1 MNHNS, CDR2 SASEGT. The CDR3 spells CASSDYRRSSYEQYF. The CDR3 region has the DNA TGTGCCAGCAGTGATTACCGTAGGAGCTCCTACGAGCAGTACTTC.

V gene TRBV6-5 combines with J gene TRBJ2-1, with D perhaps matching TRBD2 (5 bases). Germline V gene data show CDR1 as MNHEY and CDR2 as SVGAGI. The CDR3 loop spans 14 amino acids. Trimming stripped 10 bases from V and 10 bases from J, with 23 bases between. CDR3 sequence reads: CAIGVGASPGEQFF. CDR3 coding DNA: TGTGCCATTGGGGTGGGCGCCAGCCCGGGGGAGCAGTTCTTC.

In this sample, this clone turned up once. The chain recombines TRBV5-1 with TRBJ2-7, with 12 bases aligning to TRBD2. V lost 4 bases, J lost 4 bases, and 3 bases stayed unmatched. The germline CDR1 and CDR2 sequences are SGHRS and YFSETQ. This CDR3 is 14 amino acids long. DNA for the CDR3: TGCGCCAGCAGCGGACTAGCGGGAACGTACGAGCAGTACTTC. Its translation: CASSGLAGTYEQYF.

This clone is a singleton in its sample. The chain recombines TRBV27 with TRBJ2-2; D remains ambiguous. Germline loops: CDR1 MNHEY, CDR2 SMNVEV (reference sequence). The CDR3 sequence is 13 residues long. Deletions cut 3 bases from V and 4 bases from J, with 6 bases between. CDR3 bases: TGTGCCAGCAGTTTCTTGGGCACCGGGGAGCTGTTTTTT. It yields the protein CASSFLGTGELFF.

The chain carries TRBV27 and TRBJ2-7; maybe TRBD2 (5 bases). The ends were cut back, 5 bases at V and 6 bases at J, with 11 bases in the middle. Per germline, CDR1 MNHEY and CDR2 SMNVEV (reference sequence). The CDR3 spans 12 residues. The CDR3 spells CASSMILGEQYF. Written as DNA, the CDR3 is TGTGCCAGCAGTATGATACTAGGCGAGCAGTACTTC.

The CDR3, as DNA: TGTGCCATCAGTGAGAGGGGACAGACCCTGAACACTGAAGCTTTCTTT. Residues: CAISERGQTLNTEAFF. The chain carries TRBV10-3 and TRBJ1-1; TRBD1 matches at 7 bases. The ends lost 2 bases at V and 0 bases at J; junction bases unmatched: 6. The CDR3 runs 16 residues. Looked up from germline, CDR1 is ENHRY and CDR2 is SYGVKD.

This CDR3 is CASSLDLREGYYEQYF. In DNA form, the CDR3 reads TGTGCCAGCAGCTTGGACTTGCGGGAGGGGTACTACGAGCAGTACTTC. The rearrangement uses TRBV11-2 and TRBJ2-7; 9 bases align to TRBD2. V dropped 3 bases and J dropped 3; count of bases not matched to a gene: 9. Germline V gene data show CDR1 as SGHAT and CDR2 as FQNNGV. The CDR3 covers 16 residues.

This rearrangement joins TRBV7-8 to TRBJ1-2, with D perhaps TRBD1 (5 bases). Germline-derived CDR1 and CDR2 are SGHVS and FQNEAQ. The CDR3 sequence is 13 residues long. Deletions cut 5 bases from V and 8 bases from J, with 15 bases between. CDR3 nucleotide sequence: TGTGCCAGCAGCCCCACTGGGGGTTCAGGCTACACCTTC. Translating it yields CASSPTGGSGYTF.

This clone has just one count. The chain links TRBV28 to TRBJ1-5; D remains ambiguous. Per germline, CDR1 MDHEN and CDR2 SYDVKM. The CDR3 consists of 15 residues. Trimming removed 6 bases from V and 3 bases from J, with 15 bases in between. CDR3 protein: CASSLTDVLNQPQHF. CDR3 sequence (DNA): TGTGCCAGCAGCCTAACAGATGTACTCAATCAGCCCCAGCATTTT. The variable domain in full, with the rest retrieved from reference TRBV28 and TRBJ1-5, is DVKVTQSSRYLVKRTGEKVFLECVQDMDHENMFWYRQDPGLGLRLIYFSYDVKMKEKGDIPEGYSVSREKKERFSLILESASTNQTSMYLCASSLTDVLNQPQHFGDGTRLSIL.

V is TRBV30 and J is TRBJ1-3, with D unresolved. V lost 1 base and J 8 bases, leaving 12 bases between the germline ends. In germline, CDR1 is GTSNPN, CDR2 SVGIG (reference sequence). This CDR3 has 13 amino acids. The CDR3 DNA reads TGTGCCTGGAGTGAGGGAGCTGGGGACACCATATATTTT. Its translation: CAWSEGAGDTIYF.

About this clone itself: Other DNA sequences in the same sample also yield this CDR3. The genes are TRBV7-9 and TRBJ1-1, with 7 positions matching TRBD1. Germline V gene lookup returns CDR1 SEHNR and CDR2 FQNEAQ (reference sequence). This CDR3 spans 12 amino acids. V lost 5 bases and J lost 7; bases outside the gene matches: 4. The chain's CDR3 is CASSPGQLEAFF. For the CDR3, the DNA is TGTGCCAGCAGCCCGGGACAGCTTGAAGCTTTCTTT.

The V call is TRBV13, the J call TRBJ1-1; 8 bases are shared with TRBD1. With 3 bases clipped from V and 1 base from J, the junction kept 4 bases outside the gene matches. Germline V lookup: CDR1 PRHDT, CDR2 FYEKMQ (reference sequence). The CDR3 is made up of 15 amino acids. The CDR3 sequence is CASSLRTGWNTEAFF. CDR3 nucleotides: TGTGCCAGCAGCTTGAGGACAGGGTGGAACACTGAAGCTTTCTTT. The variable domain in full, completed from reference TRBV13 and TRBJ1-1, reads AAGVIQSPRHLIKEKRETATLKCYPIPRHDTVYWYQQGPGQDPQFLISFYEKMQSDKGSIPDRFSAQQFSDYHSELNMSSLELGDSALYFCASSLRTGWNTEAFFGQGTRLTVV.

The gene calls are TRBV7-9 and TRBJ1-4, with a tentative D call TRBD1 (6 bases). The CDR3 length is 14 residues. V was trimmed by 5 bases and J by 2 bases, leaving 9 bases between them. CDR1 SEHNR and CDR2 FQNEAQ come from the germline V gene (reference sequence). CDR3 sequence: CASSSGQTNEKLFF. The CDR3 DNA reads TGTGCCAGCAGCAGCGGACAGACTAATGAAAAACTGTTTTTT.

The chain has TRBV15 and TRBJ1-5; D is perhaps TRBD1 (5 bases). This CDR3 region has 15 residues. Germline V gene sequence: CDR1 LNHNV, CDR2 YYDKDF (reference sequence). Trimming shortened V by 2 bases and J by 5 bases, and 13 bases separated the two germline ends. DNA of the CDR3: TGTGCCACCAGCAGACTATTCAGGGTAGATCAGCCCCAGCATTTT. It specifies CATSRLFRVDQPQHF.

This chain connects TRBV30 to TRBJ1-2; D gene uncertain. Looked up from germline, CDR1 is GTSNPN and CDR2 is SVGIG (reference sequence). This CDR3 contains 12 residues. The ends were cut back, 4 bases at V and 4 bases at J, with 10 bases in the middle. CDR3 amino acids: CAWTPLSYGYTF. CDR3 sequence (DNA): TGTGCCTGGACTCCCCTCAGCTATGGCTACACCTTC.

The rearrangement joins TRBV28 to TRBJ1-1; possibly TRBD1 for D (5 bases). Trimming removed 4 bases at V and 5 bases at J, with 23 bases between. The CDR3 runs 17 residues. Germline lookup yields CDR1 MDHEN and CDR2 SYDVKM. CDR3 DNA: TGTGCCAGCAGTTCCCGTCCGATGACTTGGGGGGATACTGAAGCTTTCTTT. Its translation: CASSSRPMTWGDTEAFF.

The V and J genes are TRBV7-6 and TRBJ2-7; 13 bases align to TRBD2. This CDR3 is 17 amino acids long. Germline loops: CDR1 SGHVS, CDR2 FNYEAQ. V was clipped by 5 bases and J by 2 bases; unmatched bases: 9. This CDR3 reads CASSPEGGLAGPYEQYF. DNA of the CDR3: TGTGCCAGCAGCCCAGAGGGGGGACTAGCGGGACCCTACGAGCAGTACTTC.

The gene calls are TRBV4-1 and TRBJ1-1; D unresolved. The germline V gene has CDR1 MGHRA and CDR2 YSYEKL. The CDR3 runs 14 residues. Trimming took 0 bases from V and 5 from J, leaving 10 bases between them. CDR3 region: CASSQESLETEAFF. CDR3 in DNA: TGCGCCAGCAGCCAAGAATCTTTGGAGACTGAAGCTTTCTTT.

The chain carries TRBV10-3 and TRBJ2-7; D may match TRBD1 or TRBD2 (5 bases each). The CDR3 is made up of 14 amino acids. Germline lookup yields CDR1 ENHRY and CDR2 SYGVKD. V shed 6 bases and J shed 3 bases, with 15 bases lying between them. The CDR3 region has the DNA TGTGCCATCAGCTCCGGGGACCTTAACTACGAGCAGTACTTC. It is translated as CAISSGDLNYEQYF.

This chain links TRBV7-8 with TRBJ2-3, with 11 bases matching TRBD2. From germline, CDR1 is SGHVS and CDR2 FQNEAQ. V shed 5 bases, J shed 5 bases, and the junction held 9 bases outside the gene matches. The CDR3 runs 16 residues. The CDR3 is CASSAVAGGPRDTQYF. In DNA, the CDR3 is TGTGCCAGCAGCGCCGTAGCGGGAGGGCCAAGAGATACGCAGTATTTT.

V and J are TRBV9 and TRBJ2-1, with a possible D match to TRBD2 (6 bases). Germline loops: CDR1 SGDLS, CDR2 YYNGEE. There are 15 residues in the CDR3. The V gene lost 0 bases and the J gene lost 3 bases, with 10 bases spanning the gap. CDR3 sequence (DNA): TGTGCCAGCAGCGTAGACGGGAGAGTCTACAATGAGCAGTTCTTC. Amino acid sequence: CASSVDGRVYNEQFF.